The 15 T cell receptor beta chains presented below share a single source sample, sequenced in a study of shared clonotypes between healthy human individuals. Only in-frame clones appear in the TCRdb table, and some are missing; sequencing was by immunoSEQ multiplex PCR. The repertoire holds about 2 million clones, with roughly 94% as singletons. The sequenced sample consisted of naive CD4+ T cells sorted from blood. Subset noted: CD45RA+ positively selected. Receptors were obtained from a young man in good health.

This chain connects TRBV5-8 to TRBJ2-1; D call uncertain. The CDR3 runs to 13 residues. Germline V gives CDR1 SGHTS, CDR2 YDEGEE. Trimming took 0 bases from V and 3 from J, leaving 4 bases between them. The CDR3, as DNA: TGTGCCAGCAGCTTGGGGATCTACAATGAGCAGTTCTTC. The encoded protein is CASSLGIYNEQFF.

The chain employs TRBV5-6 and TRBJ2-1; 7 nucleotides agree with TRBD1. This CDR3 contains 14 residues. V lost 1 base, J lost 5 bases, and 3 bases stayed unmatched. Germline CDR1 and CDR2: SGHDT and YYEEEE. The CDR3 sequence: CASSLNRGHNEQFF. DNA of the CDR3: TGTGCCAGCAGCTTGAACAGGGGCCACAATGAGCAGTTCTTC.

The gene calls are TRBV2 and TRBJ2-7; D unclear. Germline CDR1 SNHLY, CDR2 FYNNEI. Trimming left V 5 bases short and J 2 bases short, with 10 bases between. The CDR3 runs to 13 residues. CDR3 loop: CASSTARAYEQYF. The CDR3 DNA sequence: TGTGCCAGCAGTACCGCTCGTGCCTACGAGCAGTACTTC.

CDR3 region: CASSVGTGNSYNEQFF. The CDR3 nucleotides are TGTGCCAGCAGCGTAGGGACAGGCAACTCCTACAATGAGCAGTTCTTC. The chain combines TRBV9 with TRBJ2-1; TRBD1 agrees at 7 bases. The junction had 3 bases not matched to a gene; V was cut back by 0 bases and J by 0 bases. Germline V gene sequence: CDR1 SGDLS, CDR2 YYNGEE. The CDR3 length is 16 residues.

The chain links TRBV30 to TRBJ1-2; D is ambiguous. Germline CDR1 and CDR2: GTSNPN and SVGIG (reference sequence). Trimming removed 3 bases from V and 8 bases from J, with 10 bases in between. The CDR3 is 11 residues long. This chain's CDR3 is CAWSPFSGYTF. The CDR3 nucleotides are TGTGCCTGGAGCCCCTTTTCGGGCTACACCTTC.

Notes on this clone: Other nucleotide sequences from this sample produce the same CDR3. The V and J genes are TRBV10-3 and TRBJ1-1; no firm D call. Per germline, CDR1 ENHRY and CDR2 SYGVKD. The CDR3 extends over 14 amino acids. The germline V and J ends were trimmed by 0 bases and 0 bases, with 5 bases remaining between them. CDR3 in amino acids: CAISESTLNTEAFF. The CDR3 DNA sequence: TGTGCCATCAGTGAGTCGACTCTGAACACTGAAGCTTTCTTT.

The CDR3, as DNA: TGTGCCAGCTCACCACCGGGACTAGTCAATGAGCAGTTCTTC. The encoded protein is CASSPPGLVNEQFF. This chain uses TRBV18 with TRBJ2-1, with 8 bases that match TRBD2. Trimming cost V 0 bases and J 6 bases; bases outside gene matches: 1. Germline V gene sequence: CDR1 KGHSH, CDR2 LQKENI. This CDR3 contains 14 residues.

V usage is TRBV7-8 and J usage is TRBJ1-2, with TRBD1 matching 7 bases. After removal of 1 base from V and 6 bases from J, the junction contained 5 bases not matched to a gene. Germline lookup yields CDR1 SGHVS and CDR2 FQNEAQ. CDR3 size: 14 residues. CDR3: CASSLDKGAHGYTF. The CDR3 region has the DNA TGTGCCAGCAGCTTAGATAAGGGGGCTCATGGCTACACCTTC.

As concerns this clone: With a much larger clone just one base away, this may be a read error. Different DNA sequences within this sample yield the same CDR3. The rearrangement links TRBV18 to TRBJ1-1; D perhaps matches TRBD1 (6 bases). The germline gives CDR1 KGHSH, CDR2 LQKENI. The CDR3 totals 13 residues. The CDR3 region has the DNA TGTGCCAGCTCTCCACAGGGGAACACTGAAGCTTTCTTT. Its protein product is CASSPQGNTEAFF.

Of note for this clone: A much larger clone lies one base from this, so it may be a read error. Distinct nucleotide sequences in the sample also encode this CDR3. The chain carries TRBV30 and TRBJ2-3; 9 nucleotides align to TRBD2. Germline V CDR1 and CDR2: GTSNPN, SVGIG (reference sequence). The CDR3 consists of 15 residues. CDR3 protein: CAWNPGLAHTDTQYF. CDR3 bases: TGTGCCTGGAACCCGGGACTAGCCCATACAGATACGCAGTACTTT.

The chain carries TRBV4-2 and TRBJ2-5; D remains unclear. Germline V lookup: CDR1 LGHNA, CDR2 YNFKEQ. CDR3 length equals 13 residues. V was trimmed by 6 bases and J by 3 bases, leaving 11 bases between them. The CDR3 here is CASSKTGEETQYF. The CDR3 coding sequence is TGTGCCAGCAGTAAGACTGGGGAAGAGACCCAGTACTTC.

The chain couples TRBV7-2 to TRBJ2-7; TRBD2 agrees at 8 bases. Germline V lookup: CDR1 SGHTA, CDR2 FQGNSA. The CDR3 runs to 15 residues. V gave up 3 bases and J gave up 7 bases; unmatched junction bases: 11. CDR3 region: CASSFDGRAIEEQYF. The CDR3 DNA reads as TGTGCCAGCAGCTTTGACGGGAGGGCCATCGAGGAGCAGTACTTC.

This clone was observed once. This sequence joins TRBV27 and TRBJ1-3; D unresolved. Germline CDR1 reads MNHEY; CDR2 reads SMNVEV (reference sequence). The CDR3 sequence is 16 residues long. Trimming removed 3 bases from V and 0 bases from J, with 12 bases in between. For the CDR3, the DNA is TGTGCCAGCAGTTTCCCGGGTGCCATCTCTGGAAACACCATATATTTT. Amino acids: CASSFPGAISGNTIYF.

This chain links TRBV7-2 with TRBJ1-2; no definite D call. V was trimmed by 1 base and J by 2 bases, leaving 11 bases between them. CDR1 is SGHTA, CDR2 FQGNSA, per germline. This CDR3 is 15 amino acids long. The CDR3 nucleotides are TGTGCCAGCAGCTTAGATTTCGGGCAGAACTATGGCTACACCTTC. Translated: CASSLDFGQNYGYTF. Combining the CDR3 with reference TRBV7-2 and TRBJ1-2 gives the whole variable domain GAGVSQSPSNKVTEKGKDVELRCDPISGHTALYWYRQSLGQGLEFLIYFQGNSAPDKSGLPSDRFSAERTGGSVSTLTIQRTQQEDSAVYLCASSLDFGQNYGYTFGSGTRLTVV.

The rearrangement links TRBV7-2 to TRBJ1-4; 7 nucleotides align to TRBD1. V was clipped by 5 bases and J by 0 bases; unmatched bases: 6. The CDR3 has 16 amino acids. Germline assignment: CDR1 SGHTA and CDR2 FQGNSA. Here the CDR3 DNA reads TGTGCCAGCAGCCCCGGGACAGTTGCAACTAATGAAAAACTGTTTTTT. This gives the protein CASSPGTVATNEKLFF.